This T cell receptor (beta chain) stems from a study of cytomegalovirus exposure and HLA in healthy donors. General study findings and limits: The study designated fewer than 200 TCR beta chains cytomegalovirus-associated. What a later analysis showed was that several of the most significant clusters appeared linked to common viral pathogens. An ancestry cluster, one associated with Asian ancestry, reportedly showed fewer N-insertions than the roughly 670-donor mean in a later analysis.

Primers for the PCR totalled 60 Vbeta and 13 Jbeta. Profiled with immunoSEQ multiplex PCR; TCRdb holds only in-frame clones, not every one. Of 95,000 to 150,000 clones listed, approximately 78% are singletons. Concerning this clone: Its antigen is still unknown.

Germline CDR1 MGHRA, CDR2 YSYEKL. V shed 0 bases, J shed 6 bases, and the junction held 12 bases outside the gene matches. This CDR3 is built from 18 residues. The clonotype comes from a man aged 35 to 55 in good health and CMV-seronegative. Sample: PBMCs. This chain joins TRBV4-1 and TRBJ2-3; TRBD2 matches at 10 bases. CDR3 coding DNA: TGCGCCAGCAGCCAAGATATGGAGCGGGGGGGCTTTGCGGATACGCAGTATTTT. Translated: CASSQDMERGGFADTQYF.